This T cell receptor (beta chain) was obtained from a study of T cells in Graves' hyperthyroidism and ophthalmopathy. General study results and limits: Most expanded thyroid clonotypes above 0.001 also appeared in blood.

Disease duration under 2 months; hyperthyroidism patients were aged 18 to 65. PBMCs stemmed from approximately 10 ml fresh peripheral blood. V lost 5 bases and J lost 6, with 11 bases in between. Germline V CDR1 and CDR2: KGHSH, LQKENI. There are 13 residues in the CDR3. Amplified regions were TCR beta CDR3 sequences from RNA transcripts. The HTBI primer set was used in a first-round RT-PCR of the TCR CDR3. TCRdb re-called the multiplex PCR reads with MiXCR, one entry per CDR3 protein. The sample records 250,000 or so distinct CDR3 sequences, about 15% being singletons. This clonotype was counted many times. Its antigen is still unknown.

The sequencing input was blood. This receptor was obtained from a woman in her 40s with Graves' hyperthyroidism that later progressed to Graves' ophthalmopathy. The chain joins TRBV18 to TRBJ2-1, with D perhaps TRBD2 (6 bases). The CDR3 coding sequence is TGTGCCAGCTCATCGGGACTGCTCAATGAGCAGTTCTTC. Amino acids: CASSSGLLNEQFF.